The 2 T cell receptor beta chains listed next were all sequenced from one sample in a study of T cell changes during pregnancy in multiple sclerosis. Method: immunoSEQ multiplex PCR; TCRdb's copy keeps in-frame clones and lacks some. The data show tens of thousands of clones, almost 95% seen once. The source material was peripheral blood, sampled after pregnancy. The receptors here all came from a female donor with multiple sclerosis, enrolled in a pregnancy study.

V gene TRBV6-5 combines with J gene TRBJ1-2; no clear D. V was cut by 2 bases and J by 6 bases, with 19 bases left in between. The CDR3 length is 16 residues. Germline V gene data show CDR1 as MNHEY and CDR2 as SVGAGI. CDR3 nucleotides: TGTGCCAGCAGTTACATGGTAGGAGGCCCGCGAGATGGCTACACCTTC. Encoded protein: CASSYMVGGPRDGYTF.

V gene TRBV4-3 combines with J gene TRBJ2-7, with 7 bases matching TRBD2. The CDR3 length is 15 residues. The V gene end was trimmed by 0 bases and the J gene end by 0 bases; junction bases not matched to a gene: 2. Germline V gives CDR1 LGHNA, CDR2 YSLEER. The CDR3 reads CASSQDREVSYEQYF. For the CDR3, the DNA is TGCGCCAGCAGCCAAGATCGGGAGGTCTCCTACGAGCAGTACTTC.